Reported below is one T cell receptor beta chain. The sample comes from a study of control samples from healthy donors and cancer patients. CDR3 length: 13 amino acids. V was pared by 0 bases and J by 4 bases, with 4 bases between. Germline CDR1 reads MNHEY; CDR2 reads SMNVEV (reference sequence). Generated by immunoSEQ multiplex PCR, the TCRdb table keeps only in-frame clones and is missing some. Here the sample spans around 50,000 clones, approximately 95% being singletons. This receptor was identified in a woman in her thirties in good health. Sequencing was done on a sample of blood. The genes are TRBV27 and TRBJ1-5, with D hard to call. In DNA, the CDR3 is TGTGCCAGCAGTTTATCGGGTAATCAGCCCCAGCATTTT. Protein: CASSLSGNQPQHF.